This T cell receptor (beta chain) was sequenced during a study of T-cell reconstitution after alpha-beta-depleted transplantation in children. General study findings and limits: It was newly produced T cells that mostly accounted for T-cell counts and diversity one year after transplant.

This clonotype appeared a few times. The target antigen is unknown. The V and J ends lost 6 bases and 6 bases, in that order; junction bases with no gene match: 6. This CDR3 is built from 13 residues. TCRbeta library construction was performed incorporating unique molecular identifiers. In TCRdb, the PCR reads were re-called with MiXCR into one record per CDR3 protein. The table lists 550,000 to 800,000 distinct CDR3 sequences, around 14% of them singletons, with roughly 0.77% in the top ten. The rearrangement uses TRBV12-3 or TRBV12-4 and TRBJ2-7, with 9 bases identical to TRBD2. Here the sequenced sample was PBMCs, taken before TCRalphabeta/CD19-depleted stem cell transplant. The sequence came from a girl aged 2-10 years with congenital amegakaryocytic thrombocytopenia, due to receive a stem cell transplant. This CDR3 is CASSHGTSREQYF. DNA of the CDR3: TGTGCCAGCAGCCATGGGACTAGCCGCGAGCAGTACTTC.